This T cell receptor (beta chain) was identified in a study of blood T cells in healthy people across ages. The length of the CDR3 is 17 residues. Germline loops: CDR1 DFQATT, CDR2 SNEGSKA (reference sequence). J lost 7 bases, V lost 0 bases, and 7 bases had no gene match. Alongside a J-beta primer mix, a sample-barcoded 5' primer served in a second PCR lasting roughly 6 to 11 cycles. TCRdb redid the calling of the 5' RACE reads with MiXCR, one entry per CDR3 protein. The sample lists 800,000 to 950,000 distinct CDR3 sequences; almost 30% were seen once. The same sample was also studied in work on T cells of mothers and their children.

This sequence was found in a woman aged 40 to 55 in good health. Sequencing was performed on blood. The chain joins TRBV20-1 to TRBJ2-2, with TRBD2 identical over 14 bases. The CDR3 region is CSARDLRLAGGRGELFF. CDR3 in DNA: TGCAGTGCTAGAGATTTAAGACTAGCGGGGGGGCGCGGGGAGCTGTTTTTT.